The present entry profiles one TCR beta chain with its context. This sample is part of a study of cytomegalovirus exposure and HLA in healthy donors. Amplification used 60 Vbeta primers and 13 Jbeta primers. Method: immunoSEQ multiplex PCR; TCRdb's copy keeps in-frame clones and lacks some. The sample table includes about 140,000 clones. Germline-derived CDR1 and CDR2 are SGHRS and YFSETQ. V lost 5 bases to trimming and J lost 3 bases, with 12 bases between them. The CDR3 loop spans 14 amino acids. The receptor was derived from a man aged 35-49 years in good health and CMV-seronegative. V usage is TRBV5-1 and J usage is TRBJ1-5, with TRBD1 as a possible D gene (5 bases). Sequencing was done on a sample of PBMCs. Written as DNA, the CDR3 is TGCGCCAGCAGGGCCGACAGCTTCAATCAGCCCCAGCATTTT. Its protein product is CASRADSFNQPQHF.